This T cell receptor (beta chain) was sequenced for a study of tumor-infiltrating lymphocytes in primary liver carcinoma. The CDR3 length is 17 residues. Co-extracted RNA and DNA came from roughly 20-30 mg of unsorted bulk tissue. A note on this clonotype: Sequence at one end of the junction differs from germline and may be a read error.

TCR beta cDNA came from about 0.55 ug total RNA, primed with a constant-region primer. Libraries of TCR beta came from three nested multiplex PCR rounds with slightly modified ARM-PCR. For approximately 11 cycles apiece, the opening two PCR rounds ran with TRBV1-TRBV30 forward primers and a C-beta reverse primer. Via MiXCR, TCRdb re-called the multiplex PCR reads, giving one row per CDR3 protein. The repertoire holds over 100,000 distinct CDR3 sequences, with around 65% as singletons. Sequenced input: tumor-adjacent normal liver tissue. The receptor was derived from a woman aged 55-70 years with primary liver carcinoma and hepatitis B virus infection. This chain joins TRBV12-3 or TRBV12-4 and TRBJ2-1; 13 nucleotides align to TRBD2. This CDR3 is CASSRRTSGGPYNEQFF. CDR3 sequence (DNA): TGTGCAAGCAGTCGCAGGACTAGCGGGGGACCATACAATGAACAGTTCTTC.